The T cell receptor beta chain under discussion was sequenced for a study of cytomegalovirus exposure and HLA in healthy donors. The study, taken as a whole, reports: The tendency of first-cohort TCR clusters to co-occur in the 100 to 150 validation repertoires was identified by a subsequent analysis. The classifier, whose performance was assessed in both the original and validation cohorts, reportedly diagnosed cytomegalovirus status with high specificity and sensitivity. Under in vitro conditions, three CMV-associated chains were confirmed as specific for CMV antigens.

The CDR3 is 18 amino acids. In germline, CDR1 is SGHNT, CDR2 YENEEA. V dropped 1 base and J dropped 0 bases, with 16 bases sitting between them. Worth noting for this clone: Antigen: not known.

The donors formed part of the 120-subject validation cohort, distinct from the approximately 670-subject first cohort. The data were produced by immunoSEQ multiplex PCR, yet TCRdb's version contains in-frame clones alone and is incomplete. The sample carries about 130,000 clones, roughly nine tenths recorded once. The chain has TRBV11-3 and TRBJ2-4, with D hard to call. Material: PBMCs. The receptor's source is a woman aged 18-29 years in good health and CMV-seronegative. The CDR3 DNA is TGTGCCAGCAGCTTAGGAGGAAGCGTGAGACTAGCCAAAAACATTCAGTACTTC. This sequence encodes CASSLGGSVRLAKNIQYF.